Here is one T cell receptor (beta chain) with its context. What it binds is not known. The data belong to a study of CD8+ T cells in alopecia areata. The study's findings and limits: Although TCR sharing was seen in mice, sharing across patients was less clear, possibly for HLA-related reasons. Resident alphabeta T-cell populations of normal skin are likewise subject to sequencing in scalp samples.

Reverse transcription of extracted RNA yielded cDNA, which provided the sequencing template. Repertoires were generated with immunoSEQ multiplex PCR, while TCRdb's copy carries only in-frame clones and drops some. The sample has some 160,000 clones; 62% are singletons. From germline, CDR1 is MGHRA and CDR2 YSYEKL. This CDR3 is built from 16 residues. Losses at the gene ends were 1 base for V and 3 bases for J; bases not matched to a gene: 6. Sorting of CD4+ and CD8+ T cells was performed on PBMCs. The specimen was CD8+ T cells sorted from blood. This clonotype was sampled from a human donor in good health. V gene TRBV4-1 combines with J gene TRBJ2-7; 10 bases fit TRBD1. CDR3 bases: TGCGCCAGCAGCCAAGTTAGGGGACAGGGGATCTACGAGCAGTACTTC. This sequence encodes CASSQVRGQGIYEQYF.